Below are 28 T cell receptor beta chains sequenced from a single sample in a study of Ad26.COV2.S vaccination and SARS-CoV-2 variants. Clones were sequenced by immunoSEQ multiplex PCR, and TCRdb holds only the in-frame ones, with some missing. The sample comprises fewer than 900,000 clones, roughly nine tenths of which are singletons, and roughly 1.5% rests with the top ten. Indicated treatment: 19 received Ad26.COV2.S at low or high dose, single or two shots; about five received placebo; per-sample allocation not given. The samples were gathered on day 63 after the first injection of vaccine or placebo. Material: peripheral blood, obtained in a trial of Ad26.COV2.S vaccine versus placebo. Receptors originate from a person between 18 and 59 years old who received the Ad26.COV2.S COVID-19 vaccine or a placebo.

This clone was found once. The CDR3, as DNA: TGTGCCAGTAGTATGGGTAGCGGGCTCCAAGAGACCCAGTACTTC. Translated, it gives CASSMGSGLQETQYF. The rearrangement uses TRBV19 and TRBJ2-5, with TRBD2 matching over 7 bases. The V and J ends lost 3 bases and 1 base, in that order; junction bases with no gene match: 5. The CDR3 totals 15 residues. Germline CDR1 reads LNHDA; CDR2 reads SQIVND (reference sequence).

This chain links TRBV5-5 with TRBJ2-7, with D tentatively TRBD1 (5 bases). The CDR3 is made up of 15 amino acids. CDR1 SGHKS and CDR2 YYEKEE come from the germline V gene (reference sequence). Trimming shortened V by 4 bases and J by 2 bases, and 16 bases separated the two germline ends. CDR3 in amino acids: CASSGRVSAPYEQYF. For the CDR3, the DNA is TGTGCCAGCAGCGGCAGGGTATCGGCGCCCTACGAGCAGTACTTC.

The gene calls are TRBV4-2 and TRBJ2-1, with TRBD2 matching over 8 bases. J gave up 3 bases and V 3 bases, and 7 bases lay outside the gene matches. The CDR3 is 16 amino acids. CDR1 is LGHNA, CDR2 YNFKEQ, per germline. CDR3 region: CASSQPGLENYNEQFF. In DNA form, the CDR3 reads TGTGCCAGCAGCCAGCCGGGACTAGAAAACTACAATGAGCAGTTCTTC.

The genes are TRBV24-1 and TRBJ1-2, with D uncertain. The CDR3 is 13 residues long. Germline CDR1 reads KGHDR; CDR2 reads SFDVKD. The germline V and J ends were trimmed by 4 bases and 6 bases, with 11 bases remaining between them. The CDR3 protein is CATSDGQAHGYTF. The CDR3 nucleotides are TGTGCCACCAGTGACGGGCAGGCCCATGGCTACACCTTC.

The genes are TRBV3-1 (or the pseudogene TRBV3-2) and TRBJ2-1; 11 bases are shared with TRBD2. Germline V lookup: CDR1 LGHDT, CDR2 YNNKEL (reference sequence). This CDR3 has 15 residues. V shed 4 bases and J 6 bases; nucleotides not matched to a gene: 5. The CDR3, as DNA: TGTGCCAGCAGCCCGACTAGCGGGATTTCCAATGAGCAGTTCTTC. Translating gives CASSPTSGISNEQFF.

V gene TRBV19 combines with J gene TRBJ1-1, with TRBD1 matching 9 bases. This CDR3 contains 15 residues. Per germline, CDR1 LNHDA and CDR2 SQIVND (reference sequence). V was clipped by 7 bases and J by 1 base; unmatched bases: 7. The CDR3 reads CASTRDRAPNTEAFF. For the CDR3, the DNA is TGTGCCAGTACCCGGGACAGGGCCCCGAACACTGAAGCTTTCTTT.

The DNA of the CDR3 is TGTGCCAGCAGACTCCAGGTGGGGCTTGCAGGCACAGATACGCAGTATTTT. Its protein product is CASRLQVGLAGTDTQYF. The chain joins TRBV5-4 to TRBJ2-3, with D tentatively TRBD1 (5 bases). This CDR3 contains 17 residues. Per the germline V gene, CDR1 is SGHNT and CDR2 is YYREEE (reference sequence). The ends were cut back, 5 bases at V and 1 base at J, with 20 bases in the middle.

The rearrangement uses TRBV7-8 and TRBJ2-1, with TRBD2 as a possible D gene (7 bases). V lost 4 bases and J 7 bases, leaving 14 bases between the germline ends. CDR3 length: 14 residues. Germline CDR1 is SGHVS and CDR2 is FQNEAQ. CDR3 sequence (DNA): TGTGCCAGCAGCTCTCAAGGGGGGGAAAATGAGCAGTTCTTC. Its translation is CASSSQGGENEQFF.

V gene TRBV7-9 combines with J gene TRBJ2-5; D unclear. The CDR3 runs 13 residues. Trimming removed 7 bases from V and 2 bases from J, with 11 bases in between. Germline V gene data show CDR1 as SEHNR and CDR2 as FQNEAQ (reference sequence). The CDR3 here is CASTWWPQETQYF. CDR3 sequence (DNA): TGTGCCAGCACCTGGTGGCCACAAGAGACCCAGTACTTC.

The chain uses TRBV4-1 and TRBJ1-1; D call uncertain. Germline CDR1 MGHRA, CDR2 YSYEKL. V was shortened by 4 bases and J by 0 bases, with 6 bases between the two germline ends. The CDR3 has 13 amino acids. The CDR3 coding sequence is TGCGCCAGCAGCCCTCTGTTGAACACTGAAGCTTTCTTT. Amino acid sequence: CASSPLLNTEAFF.

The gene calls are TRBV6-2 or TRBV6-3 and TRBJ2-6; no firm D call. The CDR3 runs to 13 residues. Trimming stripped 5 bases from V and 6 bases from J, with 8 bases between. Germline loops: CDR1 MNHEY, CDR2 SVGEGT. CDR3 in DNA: TGTGCCAGCAGTCCCCAAGTGGCCAACGTCCTGACTTTC. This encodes CASSPQVANVLTF.

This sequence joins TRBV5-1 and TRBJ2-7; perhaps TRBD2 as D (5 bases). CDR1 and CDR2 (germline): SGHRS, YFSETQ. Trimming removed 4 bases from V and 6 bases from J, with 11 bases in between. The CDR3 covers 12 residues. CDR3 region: CASSRSGVEQYF. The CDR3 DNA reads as TGCGCCAGCAGCCGGTCCGGGGTCGAGCAGTACTTC. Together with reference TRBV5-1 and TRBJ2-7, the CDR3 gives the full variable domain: KAGVTQTPRYLIKTRGQQVTLSCSPISGHRSVSWYQQTPGQGLQFLFEYFSETQRNKGNFPGRFSGRQFSNSRSEMNVSTLELGDSALYLCASSRSGVEQYFGPGTRLTVT.

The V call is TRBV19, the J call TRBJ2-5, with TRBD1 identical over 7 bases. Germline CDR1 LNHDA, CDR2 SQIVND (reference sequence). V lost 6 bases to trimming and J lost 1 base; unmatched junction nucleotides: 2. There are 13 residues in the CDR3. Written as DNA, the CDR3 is TGTGCCAGTAGGACAGGGAGCCAAGAGACCCAGTACTTC. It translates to CASRTGSQETQYF.

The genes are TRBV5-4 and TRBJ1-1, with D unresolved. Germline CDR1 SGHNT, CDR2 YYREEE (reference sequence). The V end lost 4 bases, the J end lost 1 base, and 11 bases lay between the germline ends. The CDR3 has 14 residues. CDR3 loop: CASSPRGSNTEAFF. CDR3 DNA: TGTGCCAGCAGCCCGCGGGGATCGAACACTGAAGCTTTCTTT.

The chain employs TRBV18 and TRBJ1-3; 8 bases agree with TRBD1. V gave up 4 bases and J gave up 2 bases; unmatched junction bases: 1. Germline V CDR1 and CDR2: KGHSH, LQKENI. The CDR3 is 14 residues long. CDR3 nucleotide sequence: TGTGCCAGCTCACGGGACAGGCCTGGAAACACCATATATTTT. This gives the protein CASSRDRPGNTIYF.

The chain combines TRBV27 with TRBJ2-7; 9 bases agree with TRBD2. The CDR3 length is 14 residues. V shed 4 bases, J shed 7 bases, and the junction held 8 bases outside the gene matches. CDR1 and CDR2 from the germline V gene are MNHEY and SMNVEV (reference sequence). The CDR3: CASSSFAGGGEQYF. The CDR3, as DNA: TGTGCCAGCAGTTCCTTTGCGGGAGGGGGGGAGCAGTACTTC.

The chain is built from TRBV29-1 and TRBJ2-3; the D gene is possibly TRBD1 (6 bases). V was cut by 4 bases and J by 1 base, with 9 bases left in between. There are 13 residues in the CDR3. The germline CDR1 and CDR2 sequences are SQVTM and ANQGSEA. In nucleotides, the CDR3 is TGCAGCGTTGGGCCAGGGGGCACAGATACGCAGTATTTT. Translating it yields CSVGPGGTDTQYF.

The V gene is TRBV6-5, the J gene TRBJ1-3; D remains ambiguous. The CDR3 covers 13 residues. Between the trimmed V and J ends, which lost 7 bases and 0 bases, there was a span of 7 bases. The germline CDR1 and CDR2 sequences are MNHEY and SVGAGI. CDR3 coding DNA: TGTGCCAGCATGCCAGGCTCTGGAAACACCATATATTTT. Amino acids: CASMPGSGNTIYF.

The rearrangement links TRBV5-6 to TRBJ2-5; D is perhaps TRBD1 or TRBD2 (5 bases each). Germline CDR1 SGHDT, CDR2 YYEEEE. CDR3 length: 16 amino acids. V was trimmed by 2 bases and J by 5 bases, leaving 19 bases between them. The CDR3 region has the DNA TGTGCCAGCAGCTTTAATCGAGGGGCAAGACGGGAGACCCAGTACTTC. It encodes CASSFNRGARRETQYF.

CDR3: CASSPSNPDISPGYETQYF. The CDR3 bases are TGTGCCAGCTCACCAAGTAACCCGGACATCTCCCCGGGATATGAGACCCAGTACTTC. The chain recombines TRBV18 with TRBJ2-5; D is perhaps TRBD1 or TRBD2 (5 bases each). The CDR3 length is 19 residues. Germline V lookup: CDR1 KGHSH, CDR2 LQKENI. V was pared by 2 bases and J by 5 bases, with 27 bases between. Together with reference TRBV18 and TRBJ2-5, the CDR3 gives the full variable domain: NAGVMQNPRHLVRRRGQEARLRCSPMKGHSHVYWYRQLPEEGLKFMVYLQKENIIDESGMPKERFSAEFPKEGPSILRIQQVVRGDSAAYFCASSPSNPDISPGYETQYFGPGTRLLVL.

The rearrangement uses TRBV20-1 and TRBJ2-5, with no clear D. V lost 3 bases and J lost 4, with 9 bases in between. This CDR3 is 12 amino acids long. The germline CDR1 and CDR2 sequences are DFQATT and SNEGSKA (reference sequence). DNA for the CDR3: TGCAGTGCTAGTATGGCTTCAGAGACCCAGTACTTC. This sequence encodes CSASMASETQYF.

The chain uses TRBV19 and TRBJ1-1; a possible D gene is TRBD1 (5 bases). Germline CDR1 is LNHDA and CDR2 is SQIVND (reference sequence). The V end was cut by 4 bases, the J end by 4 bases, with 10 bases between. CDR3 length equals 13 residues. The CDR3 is CASSTRQSTEAFF. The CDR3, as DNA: TGTGCCAGTAGTACCAGACAGTCCACTGAAGCTTTCTTT.

The DNA of the CDR3 is TGCGCCAGCAGTTCGTCGGGAGCCTACGAGCAGTACTTC. Its protein is CASSSSGAYEQYF. The chain has TRBV10-1 and TRBJ2-7; D possibly corresponds to TRBD2 (6 bases). The CDR3 extends over 13 amino acids. The germline gives CDR1 WNHNN, CDR2 SYGVQD (reference sequence). Trimming left V 5 bases short and J 2 bases short, with 10 bases between.

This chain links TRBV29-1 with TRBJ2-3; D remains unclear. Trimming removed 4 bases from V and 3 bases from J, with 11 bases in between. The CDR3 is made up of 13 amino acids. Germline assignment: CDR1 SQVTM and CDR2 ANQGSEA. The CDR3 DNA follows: TGCAGCGTTGGACCGTTTGAAACAGATACGCAGTATTTT. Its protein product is CSVGPFETDTQYF.

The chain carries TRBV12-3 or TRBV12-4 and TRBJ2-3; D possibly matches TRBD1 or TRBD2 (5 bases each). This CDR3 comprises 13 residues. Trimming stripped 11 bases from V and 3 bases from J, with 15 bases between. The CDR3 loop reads CAGLEWGTDTQYF. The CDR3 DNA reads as TGTGCCGGCCTGGAATGGGGGACAGATACGCAGTATTTT.

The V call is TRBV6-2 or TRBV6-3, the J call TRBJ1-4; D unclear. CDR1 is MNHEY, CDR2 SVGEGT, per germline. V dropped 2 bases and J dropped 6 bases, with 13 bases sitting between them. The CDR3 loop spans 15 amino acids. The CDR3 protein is CASSYHNLFHEKLFF. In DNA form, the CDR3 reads TGTGCCAGCAGTTACCATAACCTCTTCCATGAAAAACTGTTTTTT.

The CDR3 DNA follows: TGTGCCAGCAGTCCCCGGACAGTTCAAGAGACCCAGTACTTC. It codes for CASSPRTVQETQYF. The chain has TRBV27 and TRBJ2-5, with a possible D match to TRBD1 (6 bases). The CDR3 runs 14 residues. CDR1 is MNHEY, CDR2 SMNVEV, per germline (reference sequence). Trimming took 5 bases from V and 2 from J, leaving 12 bases between them.

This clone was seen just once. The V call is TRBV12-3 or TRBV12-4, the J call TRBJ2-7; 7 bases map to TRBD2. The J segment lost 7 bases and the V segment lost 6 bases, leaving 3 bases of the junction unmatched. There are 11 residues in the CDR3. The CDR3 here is CASSRAGEQYF. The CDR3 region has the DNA TGTGCCAGCAGCCGAGCGGGAGAGCAGTACTTC.